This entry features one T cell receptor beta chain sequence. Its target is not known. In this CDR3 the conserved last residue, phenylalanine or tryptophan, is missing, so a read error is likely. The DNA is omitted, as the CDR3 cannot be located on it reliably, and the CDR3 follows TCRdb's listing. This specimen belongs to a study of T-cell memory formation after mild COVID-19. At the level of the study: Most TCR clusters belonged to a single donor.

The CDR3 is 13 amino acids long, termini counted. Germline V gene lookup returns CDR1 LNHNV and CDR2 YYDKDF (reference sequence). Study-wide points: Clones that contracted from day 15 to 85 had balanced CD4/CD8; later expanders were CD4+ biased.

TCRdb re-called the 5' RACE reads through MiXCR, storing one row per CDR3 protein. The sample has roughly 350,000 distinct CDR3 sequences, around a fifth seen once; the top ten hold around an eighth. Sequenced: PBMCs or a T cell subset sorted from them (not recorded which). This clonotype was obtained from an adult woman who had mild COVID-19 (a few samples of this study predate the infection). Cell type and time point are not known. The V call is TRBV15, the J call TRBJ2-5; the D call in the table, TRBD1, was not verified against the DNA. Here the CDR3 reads CATSPRQRQSAYL.